These 5 T cell receptor beta chains were all obtained from the same sample, sequenced in a study of T cell changes during pregnancy in multiple sclerosis (dated by TCRdb to the late 2010s). Receptors were amplified or captured by the immunoSEQ multiplex PCR assay. TCRdb stores this immuneACCESS table with in-frame sequences only. Part of the clones is absent; in the studies checked, under half of the shortfall reflects unresolved V genes, and no reason is known for the rest. The sample data list roughly 63,000 clones, and 93% of these were observed just once. The top ten hold under 5% of the sample. Sequenced here: CD8+ T cells from peripheral blood mononuclear cells, sampled in the second trimester of pregnancy. The receptor set was obtained from a female donor with multiple sclerosis, enrolled in a pregnancy study.

This chain connects TRBV7-2 to TRBJ2-7; 8 bases are a match to TRBD2. The CDR3 sequence is 15 residues long. Germline V gene data show CDR1 as SGHTA and CDR2 as FQGNSA. With V trimmed by 4 bases and J by 0 bases, 5 bases remained unmatched. CDR3 residues: CASSWGGGSSYEQYF. The DNA of the CDR3 is TGTGCCAGCAGCTGGGGCGGGGGGAGCTCCTACGAGCAGTACTTC.

J is TRBJ2-7 and V is TRBV27; TRBD1 is a possible D gene (6 bases). Trimming cost V 0 bases and J 7 bases, with 13 bases left between them. The CDR3 loop spans 14 amino acids. Germline V lookup: CDR1 MNHEY, CDR2 SMNVEV (reference sequence). DNA for the CDR3: TGTGCCAGCAGTTTATCGCCAGGGGCTCTGGAGCAGTACTTC. The encoded protein is CASSLSPGALEQYF.

This rearrangement joins TRBV15 to TRBJ1-2, with D maybe TRBD1 (5 bases). CDR1 is LNHNV and CDR2 is YYDKDF in the germline V gene (reference sequence). CDR3 size: 17 residues. The V end was cut by 3 bases, the J end by 4 bases, with 21 bases between. CDR3 amino acids: CATSSPPNSRETYGYTF. The CDR3 DNA follows: TGTGCCACCAGCAGTCCTCCAAACAGCAGGGAAACCTATGGCTACACCTTC. Full variable domain (missing parts from reference TRBV15 and TRBJ1-2): DAMVIQNPRYQVTQFGKPVTLSCSQTLNHNVMYWYQQKSSQAPKLLFHYYDKDFNNEADTPDNFQSRRPNTSFCFLDIRSPGLGDTAMYLCATSSPPNSRETYGYTFGSGTRLTVV.

V usage is TRBV5-8 and J usage is TRBJ2-3, with D possibly TRBD2 on 6 matching bases. The CDR3 is made up of 14 amino acids. Trimming removed 2 bases at V and 1 base at J, with 8 bases between. Germline lookup yields CDR1 SGHTS and CDR2 YDEGEE. The CDR3 region has the DNA TGTGCCAGCAGCTTAGCGGGTGGCACAGATACGCAGTATTTT. It codes for CASSLAGGTDTQYF.

This chain joins TRBV23-1 and TRBJ2-2; D is uncertain. TRBV23-1 is filed as an ORF, its function uncertain. The CDR3 spans 17 residues. V was shortened by 0 bases and J by 3 bases, with 14 bases between the two germline ends. The CDR3 sequence is CASSQSWRYRDTGELFF. The DNA of the CDR3 is TGCGCCAGCAGTCAATCCTGGCGGTATCGGGACACCGGGGAGCTGTTTTTT.